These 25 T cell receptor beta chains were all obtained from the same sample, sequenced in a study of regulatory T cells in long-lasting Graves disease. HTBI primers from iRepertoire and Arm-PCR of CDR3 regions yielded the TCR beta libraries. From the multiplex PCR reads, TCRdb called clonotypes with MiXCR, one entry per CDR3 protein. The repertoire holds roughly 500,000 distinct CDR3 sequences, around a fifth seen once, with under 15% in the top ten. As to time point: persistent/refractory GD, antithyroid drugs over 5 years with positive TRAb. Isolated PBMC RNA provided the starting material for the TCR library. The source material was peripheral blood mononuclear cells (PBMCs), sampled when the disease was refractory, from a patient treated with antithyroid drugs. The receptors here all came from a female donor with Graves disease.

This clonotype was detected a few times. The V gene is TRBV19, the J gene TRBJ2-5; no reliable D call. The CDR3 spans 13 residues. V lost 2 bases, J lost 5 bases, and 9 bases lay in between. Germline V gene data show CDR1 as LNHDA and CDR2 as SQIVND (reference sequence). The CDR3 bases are TGTGCCAGTAGTATATCCTCAATCGAGACCCAGTACTTC. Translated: CASSISSIETQYF.

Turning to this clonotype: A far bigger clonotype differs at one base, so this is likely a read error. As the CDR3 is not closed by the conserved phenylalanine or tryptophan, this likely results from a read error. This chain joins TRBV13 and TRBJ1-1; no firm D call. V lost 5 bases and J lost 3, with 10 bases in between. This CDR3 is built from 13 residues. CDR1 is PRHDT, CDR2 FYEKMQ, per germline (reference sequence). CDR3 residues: CASSPGRDTEAFL. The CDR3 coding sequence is TGTGCCAGCAGCCCTGGGAGGGACACTGAAGCTTTCCTT.

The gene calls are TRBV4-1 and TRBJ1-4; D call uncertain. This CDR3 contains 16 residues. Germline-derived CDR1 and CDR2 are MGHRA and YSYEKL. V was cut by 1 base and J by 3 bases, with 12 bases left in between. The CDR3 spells CASSQGWQRANEKLFF. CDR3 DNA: TGCGCCAGCAGCCAAGGCTGGCAAAGGGCTAATGAAAAACTGTTTTTT.

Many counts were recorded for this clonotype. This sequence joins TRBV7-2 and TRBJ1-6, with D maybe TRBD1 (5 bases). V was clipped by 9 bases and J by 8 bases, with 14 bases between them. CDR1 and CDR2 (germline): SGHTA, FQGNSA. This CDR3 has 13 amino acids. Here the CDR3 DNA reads TGTGCCAGTCATGGGACGGACCATTCACCCCTCCACTTT. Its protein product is CASHGTDHSPLHF.

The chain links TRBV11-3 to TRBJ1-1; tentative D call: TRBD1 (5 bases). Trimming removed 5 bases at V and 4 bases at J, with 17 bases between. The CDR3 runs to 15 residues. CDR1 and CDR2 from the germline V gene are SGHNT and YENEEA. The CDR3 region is CASSPAVGASTEAFF. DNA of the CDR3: TGTGCCAGCAGCCCGGCGGTAGGGGCTTCCACTGAAGCTTTCTTT.

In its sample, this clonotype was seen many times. The DNA for the CDR3 is TGTGCCAGCAGCCAAGGACAGGGCATGGTAGCTGAAGCTTTCTTT. Amino acids: CASSQGQGMVAEAFF. The chain joins TRBV3-1 to TRBJ1-1; 7 bases agree with TRBD1. Germline V gene sequence: CDR1 LGHDT, CDR2 YNNKEL (reference sequence). The V segment lost 1 base and the J segment 6 bases; nucleotides outside the gene matches: 8. The CDR3 consists of 15 residues.

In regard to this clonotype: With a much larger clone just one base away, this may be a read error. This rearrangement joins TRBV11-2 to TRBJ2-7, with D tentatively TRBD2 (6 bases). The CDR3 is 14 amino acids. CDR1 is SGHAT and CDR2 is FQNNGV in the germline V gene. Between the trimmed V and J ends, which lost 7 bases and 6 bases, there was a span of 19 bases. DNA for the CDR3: TGTGCCAGCAACCTGACTAGTCTCCTGGGCGAGCAGTACTTC. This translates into CASNLTSLLGEQYF. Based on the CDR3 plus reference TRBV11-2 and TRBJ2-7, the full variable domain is EAGVAQSPRYKIIEKRQSVAFWCNPISGHATLYWYQQILGQGPKLLIQFQNNGVVDDSQLPKDRFSAERLKGVDSTLKIQPAKLEDSAVYLCASNLTSLLGEQYFGPGTRLTVT.

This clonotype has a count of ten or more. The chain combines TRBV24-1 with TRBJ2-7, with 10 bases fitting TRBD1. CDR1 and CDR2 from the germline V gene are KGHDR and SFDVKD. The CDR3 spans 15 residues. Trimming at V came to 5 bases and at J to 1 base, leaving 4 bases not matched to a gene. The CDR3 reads CATSVGTGVSYEQYF. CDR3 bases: TGTGCCACCAGTGTTGGGACAGGGGTTTCCTACGAGCAGTACTTC.

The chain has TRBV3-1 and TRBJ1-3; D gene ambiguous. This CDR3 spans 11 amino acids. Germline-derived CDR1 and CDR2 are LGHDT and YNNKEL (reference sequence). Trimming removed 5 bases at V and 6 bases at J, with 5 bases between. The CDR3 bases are TGTGCCAGCAGCGAACTAAACACCATATATTTT. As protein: CASSELNTIYF.

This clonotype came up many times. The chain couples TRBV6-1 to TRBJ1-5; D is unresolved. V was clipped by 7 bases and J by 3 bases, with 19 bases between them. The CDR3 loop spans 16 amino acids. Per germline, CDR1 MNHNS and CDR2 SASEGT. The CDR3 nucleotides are TGTGCCAGCAACAATGTGGAGGTTTGGGCCAATCAGCCCCAGCATTTT. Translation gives CASNNVEVWANQPQHF.

CDR3 protein: CASSPLGTGAEQYF. The CDR3 region has the DNA TGTGCCAGCAGCCCCCTGGGGACAGGGGCCGAGCAGTACTTC. The chain combines TRBV7-3 with TRBJ2-7, with 10 bases that match TRBD1. The CDR3 covers 14 residues. The V segment lost 5 bases and the J segment 6 bases; nucleotides outside the gene matches: 7. CDR1 is SGHTA and CDR2 is FQGTGA in the germline V gene.

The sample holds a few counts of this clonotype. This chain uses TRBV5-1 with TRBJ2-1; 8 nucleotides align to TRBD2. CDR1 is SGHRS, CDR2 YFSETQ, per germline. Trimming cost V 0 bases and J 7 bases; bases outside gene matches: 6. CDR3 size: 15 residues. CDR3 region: CASSLGAGERNEQFF. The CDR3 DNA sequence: TGCGCCAGCAGCTTGGGAGCGGGAGAACGGAATGAGCAGTTCTTC. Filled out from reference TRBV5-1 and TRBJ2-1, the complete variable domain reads KAGVTQTPRYLIKTRGQQVTLSCSPISGHRSVSWYQQTPGQGLQFLFEYFSETQRNKGNFPGRFSGRQFSNSRSEMNVSTLELGDSALYLCASSLGAGERNEQFFGPGTRLTVL.

The CDR3 DNA is TGTGCCAGTATCGGGACTAAATCAACTGAAGCTTTCTTT. This translates into CASIGTKSTEAFF. V and J are TRBV19 and TRBJ1-1; D is possibly TRBD1 (5 bases). The germline V gene encodes CDR1 LNHDA and CDR2 SQIVND (reference sequence). This CDR3 region has 13 residues. V shed 7 bases and J shed 5 bases, with 14 bases lying between them.

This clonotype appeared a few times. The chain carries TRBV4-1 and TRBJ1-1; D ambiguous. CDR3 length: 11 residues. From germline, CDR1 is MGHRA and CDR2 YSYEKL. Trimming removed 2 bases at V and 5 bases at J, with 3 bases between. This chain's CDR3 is CASSQYTEAFF. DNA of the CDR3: TGCGCCAGCAGCCAATATACTGAAGCTTTCTTT.

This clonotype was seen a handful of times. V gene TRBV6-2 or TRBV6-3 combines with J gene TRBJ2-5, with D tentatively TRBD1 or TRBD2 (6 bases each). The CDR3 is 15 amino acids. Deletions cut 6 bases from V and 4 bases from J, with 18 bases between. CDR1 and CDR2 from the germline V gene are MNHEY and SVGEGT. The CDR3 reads CASSRPPGAGETQYF. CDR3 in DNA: TGTGCCAGCAGCCGGCCCCCGGGGGCTGGAGAGACCCAGTACTTC.

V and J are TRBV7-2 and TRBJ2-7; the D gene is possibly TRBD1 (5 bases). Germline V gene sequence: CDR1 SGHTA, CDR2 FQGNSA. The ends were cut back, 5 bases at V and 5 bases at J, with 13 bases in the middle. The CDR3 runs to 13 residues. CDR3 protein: CASSLTSGNEQYF. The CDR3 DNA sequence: TGTGCCAGCAGCCTTACCTCAGGGAACGAGCAGTACTTC.

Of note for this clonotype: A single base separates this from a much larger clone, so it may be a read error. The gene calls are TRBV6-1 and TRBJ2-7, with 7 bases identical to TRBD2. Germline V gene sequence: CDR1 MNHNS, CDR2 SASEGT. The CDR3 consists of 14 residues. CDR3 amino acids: CGSGDSPDSYEQYF. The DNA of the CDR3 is TGTGGCAGCGGGGACTCCCCCGACTCCTACGAGCAGTACTTC.

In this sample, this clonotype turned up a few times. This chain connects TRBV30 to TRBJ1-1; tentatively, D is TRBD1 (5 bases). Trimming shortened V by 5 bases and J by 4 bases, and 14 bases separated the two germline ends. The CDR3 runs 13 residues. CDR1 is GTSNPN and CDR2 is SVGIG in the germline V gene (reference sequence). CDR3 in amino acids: CAWAQGRTTEAFF. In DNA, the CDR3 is TGTGCCTGGGCCCAGGGTCGAACCACTGAAGCTTTCTTT.

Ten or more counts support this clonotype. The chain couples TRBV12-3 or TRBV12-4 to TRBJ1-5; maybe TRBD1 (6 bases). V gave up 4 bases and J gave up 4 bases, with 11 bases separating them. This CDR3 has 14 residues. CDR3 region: CASSSDRPNQPQHF. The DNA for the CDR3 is TGTGCCAGCAGTTCAGACAGGCCTAATCAGCCCCAGCATTTT.

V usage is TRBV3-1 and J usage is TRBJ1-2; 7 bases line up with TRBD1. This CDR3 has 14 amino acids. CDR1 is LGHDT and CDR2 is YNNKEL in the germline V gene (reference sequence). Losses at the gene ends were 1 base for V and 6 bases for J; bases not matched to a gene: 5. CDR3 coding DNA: TGTGCCAGCAGCCAAGTGGGCACAGGGGATGGCTACACCTTC. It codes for CASSQVGTGDGYTF.

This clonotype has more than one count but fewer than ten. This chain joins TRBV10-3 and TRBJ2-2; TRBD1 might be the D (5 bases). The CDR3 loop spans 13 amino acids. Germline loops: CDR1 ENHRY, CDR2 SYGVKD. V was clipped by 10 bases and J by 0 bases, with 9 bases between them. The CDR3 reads CASRVANTGELFF. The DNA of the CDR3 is TGTGCCAGCAGGGTGGCGAACACCGGGGAGCTGTTTTTT.

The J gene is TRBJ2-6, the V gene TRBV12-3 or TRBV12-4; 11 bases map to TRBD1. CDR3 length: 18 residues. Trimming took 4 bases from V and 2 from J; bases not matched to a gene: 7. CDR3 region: CASSWAGTGGPGANVLTF. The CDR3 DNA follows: TGTGCCAGCAGTTGGGCCGGGACAGGGGGTCCTGGGGCCAACGTCCTGACTTTC.

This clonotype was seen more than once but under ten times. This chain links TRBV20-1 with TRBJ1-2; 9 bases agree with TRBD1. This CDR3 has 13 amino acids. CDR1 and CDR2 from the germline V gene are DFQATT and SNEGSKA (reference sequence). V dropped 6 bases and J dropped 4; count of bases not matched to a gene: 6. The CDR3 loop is CSAPTGGTYGYTF. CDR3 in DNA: TGCAGTGCCCCGACAGGGGGAACCTATGGCTACACCTTC.

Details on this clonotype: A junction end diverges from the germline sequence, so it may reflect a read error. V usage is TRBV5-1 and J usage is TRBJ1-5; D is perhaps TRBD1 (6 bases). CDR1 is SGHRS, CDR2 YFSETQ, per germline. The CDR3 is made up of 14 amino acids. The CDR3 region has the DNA TGTGCCAGCAGCTTGAGGGGGGCCCATCAGCCCCAGCATTTT. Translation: CASSLRGAHQPQHF. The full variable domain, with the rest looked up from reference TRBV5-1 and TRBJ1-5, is KAGVTQTPRYLIKTRGQQVTLSCSPISGHRSVSWYQQTPGQGLQFLFEYFSETQRNKGNFPGRFSGRQFSNSRSEMNVSTLELGDSALYLCASSLRGAHQPQHFGDGTRLSIL.

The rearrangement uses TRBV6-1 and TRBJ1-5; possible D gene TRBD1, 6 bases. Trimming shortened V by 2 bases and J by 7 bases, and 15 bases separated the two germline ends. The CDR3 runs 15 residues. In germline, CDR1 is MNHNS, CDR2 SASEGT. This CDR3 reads CASSESGGASQPQHF. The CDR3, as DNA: TGTGCCAGCAGTGAATCGGGGGGCGCCTCGCAGCCCCAGCATTTT.